Reported below is one T cell receptor beta chain. A much larger clone lies one base from this, so it may be a read error. These data are taken from a study of glioma-infiltrating T cells. The iRepertoire nested amplicon-rescue multiplex PCR amplified TCR alpha and beta CDR3s from RNA. For one-step reverse transcription and amplification, 100-400 ng of tissue mRNA or PBMC total RNA was used. TCRdb fed the multiplex PCR reads into MiXCR, producing one record per CDR3 protein. Here the sample spans more than 90,000 distinct CDR3 sequences, roughly 40% being singletons. Trimming left V 7 bases short and J 8 bases short, with 17 bases between. Per germline, CDR1 MGHDK and CDR2 SYGVNS. The CDR3 is 13 amino acids.

The sample consisted of glioma tissue, nonneoplastic brain tissue, or PBMCs (not recorded which). The TCR sequence derives from a human donor with low-grade glioma or glioblastoma, undergoing nonglioma brain surgery, or in good health (not recorded which). The rearrangement links TRBV25-1 to TRBJ1-1; D may be TRBD1 (5 bases). The CDR3 DNA is TGTGCCAGCAAAACCCAAGGGCAGGGCGAAGCTTTCTTT. This codes for CASKTQGQGEAFF.